Below, 23 T cell receptor beta chains from the same sample are listed, as sequenced in a study of cytomegalovirus exposure and HLA in healthy donors. Generated by immunoSEQ multiplex PCR, the TCRdb table keeps only in-frame clones and is missing some. The sample includes about 240,000 clones, around nine tenths of them seen just once. Sequencing used PBMCs. The receptor set was obtained from a man between 18 and 35 years old in good health and CMV-seronegative.

This clone was counted only a few times. The J gene is TRBJ1-5, the V gene TRBV2; the D is unclear. Germline CDR1 and CDR2: SNHLY and FYNNEI. Trimming shortened V by 7 bases and J by 3 bases, and 16 bases separated the two germline ends. The CDR3 length is 15 residues. The DNA for the CDR3 is TGTGCCAGCAAGTCGCGTGAGGGCCCCAATCAGCCCCAGCATTTT. Amino acid sequence: CASKSREGPNQPQHF.

The V and J genes are TRBV2 and TRBJ1-1, with TRBD1 matching over 8 bases. Trimming removed 8 bases from V and 2 bases from J; junction bases left unmatched: 4. Germline V lookup: CDR1 SNHLY, CDR2 FYNNEI. CDR3 length: 13 amino acids. CDR3 residues: CASDRGLNTEAFF. The CDR3 nucleotides are TGTGCCAGCGACAGGGGACTAAACACTGAAGCTTTCTTT.

The chain joins TRBV10-3 to TRBJ1-5; 7 bases line up with TRBD1. V lost 5 bases to trimming and J lost 3 bases; unmatched junction nucleotides: 4. Germline-derived CDR1 and CDR2 are ENHRY and SYGVKD. The CDR3 totals 14 residues. The CDR3 region has the DNA TGTGCCATCAGTAGAACAGGGGTCAATCAGCCCCAGCATTTT. Its protein product is CAISRTGVNQPQHF.

The V call is TRBV28, the J call TRBJ2-2, with D maybe TRBD2 (5 bases). CDR1 is MDHEN, CDR2 SYDVKM, per germline. The V gene lost 6 bases and the J gene lost 6 bases, with 8 bases spanning the gap. The CDR3 runs to 12 residues. The CDR3 spells CASRRESGELFF. CDR3 in DNA: TGTGCCAGCAGAAGGGAGTCCGGGGAGCTGTTTTTT. Full variable domain (remainder filled in from reference TRBV28 and TRBJ2-2): DVKVTQSSRYLVKRTGEKVFLECVQDMDHENMFWYRQDPGLGLRLIYFSYDVKMKEKGDIPEGYSVSREKKERFSLILESASTNQTSMYLCASRRESGELFFGEGSRLTVL.

The CDR3, as DNA: TGTGCCACCAGCAGAGTCCTTGGCCTGAACACTGAAGCTTTCTTT. Protein sequence: CATSRVLGLNTEAFF. The V call is TRBV15, the J call TRBJ1-1; D is uncertain. V lost 1 base and J lost 0, with 9 bases in between. This CDR3 comprises 15 residues. The V gene's germline CDR1 is LNHNV and CDR2 YYDKDF (reference sequence). The full variable domain, rest sourced from reference TRBV15 and TRBJ1-1, is DAMVIQNPRYQVTQFGKPVTLSCSQTLNHNVMYWYQQKSSQAPKLLFHYYDKDFNNEADTPDNFQSRRPNTSFCFLDIRSPGLGDTAMYLCATSRVLGLNTEAFFGQGTRLTVV.

The gene calls are TRBV2 and TRBJ1-6; D uncertain. V lost 2 bases and J 0 bases, leaving 8 bases between the germline ends. The CDR3 totals 16 residues. The germline V gene encodes CDR1 SNHLY and CDR2 FYNNEI. CDR3 region: CASSESPGSYNSPLHF. CDR3 coding DNA: TGTGCCAGCAGTGAATCCCCCGGCTCCTATAATTCACCCCTCCACTTT.

This chain joins TRBV21-1 and TRBJ1-4. TRBV21-1 is listed as a pseudogene. The CDR3 has 16 amino acids. The CDR3 reads CASSKEVGDTNEKLFF. DNA of the CDR3: TGTGCCAGCAGCAAAGAGGTCGGGGATACTAATGAAAAACTGTTTTTT.

The J gene is TRBJ2-2, the V gene TRBV18; 10 positions agree with TRBD1. CDR1 KGHSH and CDR2 LQKENI come from the germline V gene. Trimming took 3 bases from V and 7 from J; bases not matched to a gene: 5. This CDR3 is built from 15 residues. The CDR3 DNA reads TGTGCCAGCTCACCGGGGACAGGGGCTTTCGGGGAGCTGTTTTTT. It specifies CASSPGTGAFGELFF.

The chain employs TRBV5-6 and TRBJ1-2, with D uncertain. V was cut by 4 bases and J by 0 bases, with 13 bases left in between. The CDR3 covers 15 residues. Germline V gene data show CDR1 as SGHDT and CDR2 as YYEEEE. Here the CDR3 reads CASSTYNGANYGYTF. The CDR3 nucleotides are TGTGCCAGCAGCACTTACAACGGGGCTAACTATGGCTACACCTTC.

The chain carries TRBV28 and TRBJ2-1, with 13 nucleotides matching TRBD2. Germline trimming cut 4 bases from V and 5 bases from J; bases unmatched to any gene: 8. The CDR3 consists of 17 residues. Per germline, CDR1 MDHEN and CDR2 SYDVKM. The CDR3 DNA follows: TGTGCCAGCAGTTCCCCGGGACTAGCGGGGAACCACAATGAGCAGTTCTTC. It is translated as CASSSPGLAGNHNEQFF.

The chain couples TRBV9 to TRBJ2-1; no firm D call. The CDR3 is made up of 13 amino acids. Germline V lookup: CDR1 SGDLS, CDR2 YYNGEE. V lost 0 bases and J lost 7, with 8 bases in between. CDR3 amino acids: CASSVGPLNEQFF. The CDR3, as DNA: TGTGCCAGCAGCGTAGGACCACTAAATGAGCAGTTCTTC.

The chain has TRBV9 and TRBJ1-2, with D possibly being TRBD1 (5 bases). The V gene's germline CDR1 is SGDLS and CDR2 YYNGEE. V shed 1 base and J shed 8 bases, with 12 bases lying between them. There are 13 residues in the CDR3. The CDR3 here is CASSVNQGLGYTF. CDR3 coding DNA: TGTGCCAGCAGCGTAAATCAGGGTTTGGGCTACACCTTC.

The genes are TRBV6-1 and TRBJ1-2, with 7 bases aligning to TRBD1. The CDR3 consists of 15 residues. Germline lookup yields CDR1 MNHNS and CDR2 SASEGT. Trimming took 0 bases from V and 8 from J; bases not matched to a gene: 9. The CDR3 nucleotides read TGTGCCAGCAGTGAAGCGAGTAGGGGGCGTCTGGGCTACACCTTC. Translating it yields CASSEASRGRLGYTF.

V usage is TRBV7-9 and J usage is TRBJ2-3; 7 bases align to TRBD1. Unmatched junction bases numbered 5, after V lost 5 bases and J lost 0 bases. The V gene's germline CDR1 is SEHNR and CDR2 FQNEAQ (reference sequence). The CDR3 loop spans 15 amino acids. The CDR3 reads CASSQGTASTDTQYF. The CDR3 coding sequence is TGTGCCAGCAGCCAAGGGACAGCAAGCACAGATACGCAGTATTTT.

The chain recombines TRBV30 with TRBJ1-3, with D unclear. The CDR3 extends over 15 amino acids. The V end was cut by 3 bases, the J end by 0 bases, with 12 bases between. Germline V gives CDR1 GTSNPN, CDR2 SVGIG (reference sequence). CDR3 region: CAWRQTGSSGNTIYF. In DNA, the CDR3 is TGTGCCTGGAGACAAACCGGGAGCTCTGGAAACACCATATATTTT.

This CDR3 is CASSPASGRDIQTQYF. CDR3 in DNA: TGTGCCAGCTCACCAGCGAGCGGGAGGGATATCCAGACCCAGTACTTC. This sequence joins TRBV18 and TRBJ2-5; TRBD2 aligns across 10 bases. Germline assignment: CDR1 KGHSH and CDR2 LQKENI. Losses at the gene ends were 2 bases for V and 6 bases for J; bases not matched to a gene: 9. The CDR3 has 16 amino acids.

V and J are TRBV6-6 and TRBJ2-2; D is possibly TRBD2 (6 bases). Germline loops: CDR1 MNHNY, CDR2 SVGAGI (reference sequence). The CDR3 is made up of 11 amino acids. CDR3 residues: CAGGNTGELFF. As DNA, the CDR3 is TGTGCGGGAGGAAACACCGGGGAGCTGTTTTTT.

In this sample, this clone turned up once. The CDR3 is CASSLQAIRGTGELFF. DNA for the CDR3: TGTGCCAGCAGTTTGCAAGCGATCCGTGGCACCGGGGAGCTGTTTTTT. V gene TRBV28 combines with J gene TRBJ2-2; D gene uncertain. The CDR3 totals 16 residues. CDR1 is MDHEN, CDR2 SYDVKM, per germline. The V gene lost 3 bases and the J gene lost 4 bases, with 15 bases spanning the gap.

The rearrangement joins TRBV28 to TRBJ1-2, with a possible D match to TRBD1 (5 bases). V gave up 5 bases and J gave up 2 bases, with 12 bases separating them. The CDR3 is 14 residues long. CDR1 and CDR2 from the germline V gene are MDHEN and SYDVKM. CDR3 DNA: TGTGCCAGCAGTCTCCCGGGGGAGAACTATGGCTACACCTTC. Protein product: CASSLPGENYGYTF.

V gene TRBV6-6 combines with J gene TRBJ2-3; a possible D gene is TRBD1 (6 bases). From germline, CDR1 is MNHNY and CDR2 SVGAGI (reference sequence). Trimming took off 6 bases at V and 6 bases at J, with 19 bases between the two ends. This CDR3 has 15 amino acids. The CDR3 here is CASSQGQGWEDTQYF. For the CDR3, the DNA is TGTGCCAGCAGCCAGGGGCAGGGATGGGAGGATACGCAGTATTTT.

This chain uses TRBV10-3 with TRBJ2-5, with D maybe TRBD1 (5 bases). There are 14 residues in the CDR3. The V and J ends lost 8 bases and 2 bases respectively, with 15 bases between them. Per germline, CDR1 ENHRY and CDR2 SYGVKD. CDR3 DNA: TGTGCCATCTGGAAGGGGTCCGCACAAGAGACCCAGTACTTC. It is translated as CAIWKGSAQETQYF.

V gene TRBV4-1 combines with J gene TRBJ2-6; perhaps TRBD2 as D (5 bases). This CDR3 is built from 15 residues. From germline, CDR1 is MGHRA and CDR2 YSYEKL. V shed 4 bases and J shed 0 bases, with 7 bases lying between them. The CDR3 spells CASSRRSSGANVLTF. DNA of the CDR3: TGCGCCAGCAGCCGGAGGAGCTCTGGGGCCAACGTCCTGACTTTC.

CDR3 amino acids: CASSWEAEQFF. The CDR3 DNA sequence: TGTGCCAGCAGCTGGGAGGCTGAGCAGTTCTTC. The V gene is TRBV5-6, the J gene TRBJ2-1, with D tentatively TRBD2 (6 bases). The germline CDR1 and CDR2 sequences are SGHDT and YYEEEE. The CDR3 runs 11 residues. Trimming removed 3 bases from V and 9 bases from J, with 7 bases in between.